The 29 T cell receptor beta chains in this list originate from one sample, sequenced in a study of cytomegalovirus exposure and HLA in healthy donors. Primers included in the PCR were 60 Vbeta and 13 Jbeta primers. Here immunoSEQ multiplex PCR was the method, and the copy in TCRdb shows in-frame clones only, minus some. The sample carries 200,000 to 250,000 clones, approximately 81% recorded once. Sequences were obtained from PBMCs. The receptors derive from a man younger than 45 in good health and CMV-seronegative.

The CDR3 region has the DNA TGTGCCACCAGCAGAAGGGGACTAGCGGGCACAGATACGCAGTATTTT. Its translation is CATSRRGLAGTDTQYF. The chain has TRBV15 and TRBJ2-3, with 11 bases matching TRBD2. The CDR3 has 16 residues. Unmatched junction bases numbered 2, after V lost 2 bases and J lost 1 base. Germline V gives CDR1 LNHNV, CDR2 YYDKDF (reference sequence).

CDR3 in DNA: TGTGCCAGCAGTTTAGGGCAGGGACTCTATGGCTACACCTTC. As protein: CASSLGQGLYGYTF. V usage is TRBV27 and J usage is TRBJ1-2, with D tentatively TRBD1 (5 bases). CDR1 is MNHEY, CDR2 SMNVEV, per germline (reference sequence). Trimming stripped 2 bases from V and 4 bases from J, with 11 bases between. The CDR3 is 14 residues long.

This clone has only one observation. The gene calls are TRBV5-6 and TRBJ1-1, with D perhaps TRBD1 (5 bases). With 2 bases removed from V and 4 bases from J, the gap between germline ends came to 15 bases. The CDR3 loop spans 15 amino acids. Germline assignment: CDR1 SGHDT and CDR2 YYEEEE. DNA of the CDR3: TGTGCCAGCAGCTTAGGGGTAAGGGTAAGCACTGAAGCTTTCTTT. It specifies CASSLGVRVSTEAFF.

On this clone: The same CDR3 is also encoded by other DNA sequences in this sample. CDR3 amino acids: CASSLGGTSYEQYF. The CDR3 DNA follows: TGCGCCAGCAGCCTCGGGGGTACCTCCTACGAGCAGTACTTC. This sequence joins TRBV5-1 and TRBJ2-7, with a tentative D call TRBD2 (6 bases). V was pared by 4 bases and J by 0 bases, with 11 bases between. CDR1 SGHRS and CDR2 YFSETQ come from the germline V gene. CDR3 length equals 14 residues. Full variable domain (remainder filled in from reference TRBV5-1 and TRBJ2-7): KAGVTQTPRYLIKTRGQQVTLSCSPISGHRSVSWYQQTPGQGLQFLFEYFSETQRNKGNFPGRFSGRQFSNSRSEMNVSTLELGDSALYLCASSLGGTSYEQYFGPGTRLTVT.

This chain joins TRBV5-5 and TRBJ2-5; D possibly corresponds to TRBD2 (5 bases). Per germline, CDR1 SGHKS and CDR2 YYEKEE (reference sequence). The CDR3 totals 14 residues. V shed 0 bases and J shed 7 bases, with 13 bases lying between them. The CDR3 region is CASSLEEAAGTQYF. The CDR3 DNA reads TGTGCCAGCAGCTTGGAGGAAGCGGCAGGGACCCAGTACTTC.

The V gene is TRBV28, the J gene TRBJ1-2; no firm D call. Per germline, CDR1 MDHEN and CDR2 SYDVKM. This CDR3 is built from 16 residues. Trimming removed 6 bases at V and 4 bases at J, with 21 bases between. The CDR3 protein is CASSLHGSIPRYGYTF. The CDR3 DNA sequence: TGTGCCAGCAGCCTTCACGGGTCTATACCGCGCTATGGCTACACCTTC.

This rearrangement joins TRBV7-2 to TRBJ2-2; unclear D gene. The CDR3 runs to 14 residues. The germline V gene encodes CDR1 SGHTA and CDR2 FQGNSA. Trimming took 1 base from V and 1 from J, leaving 4 bases between them. CDR3 in amino acids: CASSLVWNTGELFF. CDR3 in DNA: TGTGCCAGCAGCTTAGTATGGAACACCGGGGAGCTGTTTTTT.

The chain carries TRBV2 and TRBJ1-5; 7 bases line up with TRBD1. The trim removed 6 bases at V and 5 bases at J, leaving 1 base unmatched. Germline loops: CDR1 SNHLY, CDR2 FYNNEI. The CDR3 has 12 residues. CDR3 nucleotides: TGTGCCAGCAGGGACAGGTATCAGCCCCAGCATTTT. This gives the protein CASRDRYQPQHF.

The rearrangement uses TRBV5-1 and TRBJ1-2; 9 nucleotides agree with TRBD1. V trimming: 5 bases; J trimming: 6 bases; junction bases outside the gene matches: 17. The CDR3 is made up of 17 amino acids. Germline assignment: CDR1 SGHRS and CDR2 YFSETQ. This CDR3 is CASSTSGQGRNGHGYTF. CDR3 bases: TGCGCCAGCAGTACATCGGGACAGGGCCGAAACGGACATGGCTACACCTTC.

The gene calls are TRBV27 and TRBJ2-1; 10 bases map to TRBD2. Germline loops: CDR1 MNHEY, CDR2 SMNVEV (reference sequence). This CDR3 is built from 15 residues. J lost 5 bases, V lost 7 bases, and 8 bases had no gene match. CDR3 bases: TGTGCCAGCATGGAGCGGGGGGGCCTTCACAATGAGCAGTTCTTC. Encoded protein: CASMERGGLHNEQFF.

The chain couples TRBV4-3 to TRBJ2-7, with 14 bases aligning to TRBD2. Germline CDR1 reads LGHNA; CDR2 reads YSLEER. This CDR3 is built from 16 residues. The V gene end was trimmed by 3 bases and the J gene end by 4 bases; junction bases not matched to a gene: 5. CDR3: CASSQGTSGGQYEQYF. The CDR3 nucleotides are TGCGCCAGCAGCCAGGGGACTAGCGGGGGCCAATACGAGCAGTACTTC.

Only one count was recorded for this clone. The chain links TRBV9 to TRBJ2-5, with D perhaps TRBD2 (5 bases). Germline V gives CDR1 SGDLS, CDR2 YYNGEE. The CDR3 consists of 15 residues. V lost 4 bases and J lost 0, with 13 bases in between. The CDR3 DNA sequence: TGTGCCAGCAGCCCCGCTACTAGTTACCAAGAGACCCAGTACTTC. Translation gives CASSPATSYQETQYF.

This chain joins TRBV9 and TRBJ2-5, with 9 bases matching TRBD1. J lost 1 base, V lost 3 bases, and 7 bases had no gene match. CDR3 length: 16 residues. Germline CDR1 and CDR2: SGDLS and YYNGEE. CDR3 bases: TGTGCCAGCAGCGAGAGGACAGGGGCCACCCAAGAGACCCAGTACTTC. Its translation: CASSERTGATQETQYF.

The rearrangement uses TRBV4-1 and TRBJ2-5, with 14 positions matching TRBD2. V lost 8 bases to trimming and J lost 5 bases; unmatched junction nucleotides: 13. The germline CDR1 and CDR2 sequences are MGHRA and YSYEKL. The CDR3 consists of 17 residues. The CDR3 here is CASGLTSGGAAQETQYF. CDR3 nucleotides: TGCGCCAGCGGCCTGACTAGCGGGGGGGCCGCGCAGGAGACCCAGTACTTC.

The chain has TRBV14 and TRBJ1-1; possible D gene TRBD1, 5 bases. V lost 6 bases and J 4 bases, leaving 9 bases between the germline ends. Germline CDR1 reads SGHDN; CDR2 reads FVKESK. The CDR3 has 12 residues. CDR3 DNA: TGTGCCAGCAGGGGGCGGACCACTGAAGCTTTCTTT. Amino acids: CASRGRTTEAFF.

The chain employs TRBV11-3 and TRBJ2-2; 7 bases map to TRBD1. The CDR3 has 14 residues. V lost 5 bases and J lost 5; bases outside the gene matches: 5. Looked up from germline, CDR1 is SGHNT and CDR2 is YENEEA. CDR3 sequence reads: CASSLEQGTGELFF. The CDR3 nucleotides read TGTGCCAGCAGCCTGGAACAGGGGACCGGGGAGCTGTTTTTT.

The chain recombines TRBV28 with TRBJ2-7; D possibly corresponds to TRBD1 (5 bases). V lost 7 bases and J lost 5, with 15 bases in between. In germline, CDR1 is MDHEN, CDR2 SYDVKM. This CDR3 has 13 residues. The CDR3 is CASNKGPINEQYF. The DNA of the CDR3 is TGTGCCAGCAATAAGGGGCCGATCAACGAGCAGTACTTC.

J is TRBJ2-3 and V is TRBV18; 8 nucleotides line up with TRBD2. CDR3 length: 17 residues. Trimming took 2 bases from V and 0 from J; bases not matched to a gene: 7. Germline-derived CDR1 and CDR2 are KGHSH and LQKENI. CDR3 in amino acids: CASSPVGLARSTDTQYF. CDR3 nucleotides: TGTGCCAGCTCACCAGTCGGACTAGCCCGTAGCACAGATACGCAGTATTTT.

This chain uses TRBV25-1 with TRBJ2-1; unclear D gene. This CDR3 comprises 12 residues. V lost 1 base and J 9 bases, leaving 7 bases between the germline ends. In germline, CDR1 is MGHDK, CDR2 SYGVNS. The CDR3 loop reads CASSESRVEQFF. As DNA, the CDR3 is TGTGCCAGCAGTGAATCTCGGGTTGAGCAGTTCTTC. The full variable domain, with the rest looked up from reference TRBV25-1 and TRBJ2-1, is EADIYQTPRYLVIGTGKKITLECSQTMGHDKMYWYQQDPGMELHLIHYSYGVNSTEKGDLSSESTVSRIRTEHFPLTLESARPSHTSQYLCASSESRVEQFFGPGTRLTVL.

Written as DNA, the CDR3 is TGCGCCAGCAGCCAAGAAGGCGTGCCTAGCAACCCTCCCCACGGAAATGAGCAGTTCTTC. Its translation is CASSQEGVPSNPPHGNEQFF. J is TRBJ2-1 and V is TRBV4-3, with a possible D match to TRBD2 (5 bases). The V gene's germline CDR1 is LGHNA and CDR2 YSLEER. The CDR3 runs to 20 residues. The V end lost 0 bases, the J end lost 7 bases, and 28 bases lay between the germline ends.

This sequence joins TRBV7-2 and TRBJ2-5, with 8 nucleotides matching TRBD2. Trimming removed 5 bases from V and 4 bases from J; junction bases left unmatched: 3. This CDR3 has 13 amino acids. Germline values: CDR1 SGHTA, CDR2 FQGNSA. The CDR3 DNA follows: TGTGCCAGCAGCGCCGGGGGGGGAGAGACCCAGTACTTC. Translating gives CASSAGGGETQYF.

The rearrangement joins TRBV28 to TRBJ2-2; TRBD1 matches at 11 bases. The CDR3 sequence is 16 residues long. Germline V CDR1 and CDR2: MDHEN, SYDVKM. Losses at the gene ends were 8 bases for V and 5 bases for J; bases not matched to a gene: 10. As DNA, the CDR3 is TGTGCCAGCCGTTCCGCCGGGACAGGGGGAACCGGGGAGCTGTTTTTT. Its translation: CASRSAGTGGTGELFF. The variable domain in full, with the rest retrieved from reference TRBV28 and TRBJ2-2, is DVKVTQSSRYLVKRTGEKVFLECVQDMDHENMFWYRQDPGLGLRLIYFSYDVKMKEKGDIPEGYSVSREKKERFSLILESASTNQTSMYLCASRSAGTGGTGELFFGEGSRLTVL.

The chain uses TRBV6-5 and TRBJ1-6; D is possibly TRBD1 (5 bases). The ends were cut back, 0 bases at V and 9 bases at J, with 12 bases in the middle. The germline gives CDR1 MNHEY, CDR2 SVGAGI. The CDR3 spans 15 residues. CDR3 residues: CASSYSTRVSSPLHF. The DNA of the CDR3 is TGTGCCAGCAGTTACTCGACCAGGGTCAGTTCACCCCTCCACTTT.

J is TRBJ1-2 and V is TRBV5-5; D is unclear. Germline V gene data show CDR1 as SGHKS and CDR2 as YYEKEE (reference sequence). V lost 4 bases to trimming and J lost 4 bases, with 5 bases between them. The CDR3 is made up of 11 amino acids. The CDR3 spells CASSTGYGYTF. The CDR3 DNA reads as TGTGCCAGCAGCACGGGCTATGGCTACACCTTC. The variable domain in full, completed from reference TRBV5-5 and TRBJ1-2, reads DAGVTQSPTHLIKTRGQQVTLRCSPISGHKSVSWYQQVLGQGPQFIFQYYEKEERGRGNFPDRFSARQFPNYSSELNVNALLLGDSALYLCASSTGYGYTFGSGTRLTVV.

This chain uses TRBV7-8 with TRBJ1-2; D is possibly TRBD1 (6 bases). V was trimmed by 5 bases and J by 5 bases, leaving 18 bases between them. The CDR3 sequence is 15 residues long. Germline V gene lookup returns CDR1 SGHVS and CDR2 FQNEAQ. The CDR3 DNA reads TGTGCCAGCAGCCCAGAGACAGGACCCCTATATGGCTACACCTTC. Amino acid sequence: CASSPETGPLYGYTF.

This chain uses TRBV7-2 with TRBJ1-3, with a tentative D call TRBD1 (5 bases). Germline V gene lookup returns CDR1 SGHTA and CDR2 FQGNSA. Between the trimmed V and J ends, which lost 2 bases and 1 base, there was a span of 9 bases. The CDR3 runs to 15 residues. The chain's CDR3 is CASSLRAGSGNTIYF. The DNA for the CDR3 is TGTGCCAGCAGCTTAAGGGCAGGGTCTGGAAACACCATATATTTT.

In this sample, this clone turned up a few times. The chain is built from TRBV9 and TRBJ2-1; TRBD1 is a possible D gene (6 bases). V shed 0 bases and J shed 4 bases, with 11 bases lying between them. This CDR3 has 15 residues. In germline, CDR1 is SGDLS, CDR2 YYNGEE. This CDR3 reads CASSVAPGEYNEQFF. The CDR3 DNA reads TGTGCCAGCAGCGTAGCTCCAGGGGAGTACAATGAGCAGTTCTTC.

The chain recombines TRBV11-2 with TRBJ1-2; D uncertain. Per germline, CDR1 SGHAT and CDR2 FQNNGV. This CDR3 is built from 13 residues. V lost 5 bases and J 10 bases, leaving 17 bases between the germline ends. For the CDR3, the DNA is TGTGCCAGCAGCCCCCACCCCGGAGATTTCTACACCTTC. This sequence encodes CASSPHPGDFYTF.

This rearrangement joins TRBV2 to TRBJ2-4; D may be TRBD1 (6 bases). V dropped 6 bases and J dropped 0 bases, with 12 bases sitting between them. Germline-derived CDR1 and CDR2 are SNHLY and FYNNEI. There are 15 residues in the CDR3. CDR3 region: CASRGQSLAKNIQYF. The DNA for the CDR3 is TGTGCCAGCAGAGGACAGAGTTTAGCCAAAAACATTCAGTACTTC.